This TCR beta chain was sequenced during a study of identical twins. Only a few counts were recorded for this clonotype. TCRdb re-called the 5' RACE reads with MiXCR, one entry per CDR3 protein. The table lists around 490,000 distinct CDR3 sequences, around 24% of them singletons. V gave up 2 bases and J gave up 9 bases; unmatched junction bases: 5. This CDR3 comprises 14 residues. Germline loops: CDR1 KGHDR, CDR2 SFDVKD. These data are also associated with another study on yellow fever vaccine responses in identical twins.

Sequencing input: CD4+ T cells sorted from blood. The sequence came from a young woman in good health. This chain joins TRBV24-1 and TRBJ2-1, with 8 nucleotides matching TRBD1. In DNA, the CDR3 is TGTGCCACCAGTGATTCTCAGGGGGCGGTTGAGCAGTTCTTC. Protein product: CATSDSQGAVEQFF.